The present T cell receptor beta chain was sequenced within a study of blood T cell repertoires in COVID-19. Study information: Acute-phase and convalescent COVID-19 samples originated in the United States, Italy and Spain. From T cells, B-cell-depleted T cells, or PBMCs came the material, which was cDNA or gDNA.

Original methodology: By means of reference gene primer amplification, nucleated cell counts were estimated. Libraries were prepared by immunoSEQ multiplex PCR; TCRdb keeps only in-frame clonotypes and omits some of them. D and trimming come from the DNA, and the V and J calls and clone size come from that table. The sample records roughly 120,000 clones, approximately 90% being singletons. Material: peripheral blood. The sequence was collected from a human donor in a cohort sampled during active COVID-19.

CDR3 sequence (DNA): TGTGCCAGCTCACCTGCAAGCGGGAGTGTAGCTCATGAGCAGTTCTTC. It specifies CASSPASGSVAHEQFF. This chain joins TRBV18 and TRBJ2-1; 8 bases line up with TRBD2. The germline V gene has CDR1 KGHSH and CDR2 LQKENI. The J segment lost 8 bases and the V segment lost 3 bases, leaving 12 bases of the junction unmatched. This CDR3 contains 16 residues. The whole variable domain, remainder taken from reference TRBV18 and TRBJ2-1, is NAGVMQNPRHLVRRRGQEARLRCSPMKGHSHVYWYRQLPEEGLKFMVYLQKENIIDESGMPKERFSAEFPKEGPSILRIQQVVRGDSAAYFCASSPASGSVAHEQFFGPGTRLTVL.